This T cell receptor beta chain was recovered during a study of vaccination and CD4 T cells after COVID-19. Study background: Treatment of control cultures consisted of a CEFX pool, an HIV-1 Nef pool, or no peptide. Study findings and constraints: Spike mono-reactivity was the property of 304 of 307 vaccine-specific clones in convalescent patients.

A word on this clonotype: Its antigen is still unknown.

Germline V gene lookup returns CDR1 SNHLY and CDR2 FYNNEI. The CDR3 runs 15 residues. Trimming took 5 bases from V and 4 from J, leaving 15 bases between them. Stated treatment: approximately 10-day PBMC culture with coronavirus spike peptide pools or control peptides (ViraFEST assay). ViraFEST used peptide pools to expand antigen-specific T cells and subsequently sequenced their TCRs. Negative selection isolated the CD4+ T cells once the cells had been cultured for around 9 days. At the Johns Hopkins FTIC core, DNA taken from cultured CD4+ T cells was sequenced by way of the Oncomine TCR Beta short-read assay. TCRdb redid the calling of the PCR reads with MiXCR, one entry per CDR3 protein. Here the sample spans roughly 14,000 distinct CDR3 sequences, roughly 70% being singletons.

V usage is TRBV2 and J usage is TRBJ1-5; no definite D call. Sample: CD4+ T cells from blood, cultured in vitro. This receptor was taken from a human donor who had recovered from COVID-19. The CDR3 nucleotides are TGTGCCAGCAGTACACAGTCCCTTTCAAATCAGCCCCAGCATTTT. Protein: CASSTQSLSNQPQHF.